Shown below are 32 T cell receptor beta chains from a single sample sequenced in a study of long-term antiretroviral therapy in people with HIV. Sequencing used immunoSEQ v3.0 at survey level. Sequencing was performed with immunoSEQ multiplex PCR; in TCRdb, only in-frame clones are kept and a portion is missing. The data show about 28,000 clones, 85% to 90% seen once. The specimen was unsorted PBMCs, collected 0.8 years after starting antiretroviral therapy. Source of these receptors: a woman aged 30 to 39 with HIV.

This chain links TRBV27 with TRBJ2-1; 8 nucleotides agree with TRBD1. CDR3 size: 17 residues. Unmatched junction bases numbered 13, after V lost 2 bases and J lost 7 bases. CDR1 MNHEY and CDR2 SMNVEV come from the germline V gene (reference sequence). CDR3: CASSLTFARGLLNEQFF. DNA for the CDR3: TGTGCCAGCAGTTTAACTTTCGCCAGGGGGCTTCTGAATGAGCAGTTCTTC.

The chain links TRBV7-9 to TRBJ1-6; D is unresolved. This CDR3 spans 14 amino acids. Between the trimmed V and J ends, which lost 1 base and 10 bases, there was a span of 11 bases. Germline lookup yields CDR1 SEHNR and CDR2 FQNEAQ (reference sequence). CDR3 nucleotide sequence: TGTGCCAGCAGCTTAGTTCTTGGTGACTCACCCCTCCACTTT. Protein product: CASSLVLGDSPLHF.

This chain joins TRBV6-1 and TRBJ2-3; no definite D call. Looked up from germline, CDR1 is MNHNS and CDR2 is SASEGT. Trimming removed 8 bases from V and 6 bases from J, with 9 bases in between. The length of the CDR3 is 11 residues. CDR3 nucleotide sequence: TGTGCCAGCCGATTTGGGGATACGCAGTATTTT. Its protein is CASRFGDTQYF.

The rearrangement uses TRBV2 and TRBJ2-1, with TRBD1 identical over 10 bases. There are 16 residues in the CDR3. V dropped 3 bases and J dropped 7; count of bases not matched to a gene: 9. Germline lookup yields CDR1 SNHLY and CDR2 FYNNEI. CDR3 in amino acids: CASSDIGTGVQNEQFF. As DNA, the CDR3 is TGTGCCAGCAGTGACATCGGGACAGGGGTGCAAAATGAGCAGTTCTTC.

This clone has a single count. The chain joins TRBV11-2 to TRBJ2-7; D is ambiguous. Germline V gene sequence: CDR1 SGHAT, CDR2 FQNNGV. The CDR3 sequence is 11 residues long. The germline V and J ends were trimmed by 4 bases and 1 base, with 2 bases remaining between them. CDR3 sequence reads: CASSSSYEQYF. In nucleotides, the CDR3 is TGTGCCAGCAGCTCGTCCTACGAGCAGTACTTC.

This clone showed up just once. This sequence joins TRBV7-8 and TRBJ1-5; 7 bases fit TRBD1. The CDR3 is made up of 16 amino acids. CDR1 is SGHVS and CDR2 is FQNEAQ in the germline V gene. Trimming at V came to 5 bases and at J to 4 bases, leaving 11 bases not matched to a gene. CDR3 region: CASSLLGTAKNQPQHF. CDR3 DNA: TGTGCCAGCAGCCTCCTCGGGACAGCGAAAAATCAGCCCCAGCATTTT.

This rearrangement joins TRBV30 to TRBJ2-1, with D tentatively TRBD2 (5 bases). CDR1 is GTSNPN, CDR2 SVGIG, per germline (reference sequence). The CDR3 is 14 residues long. V was clipped by 7 bases and J by 4 bases, with 17 bases between them. The CDR3 here is CASRSEADYNEQFF. CDR3 coding DNA: TGTGCCTCCCGCAGCGAAGCGGATTACAATGAGCAGTTCTTC.

The chain has TRBV14 and TRBJ2-7; a possible D gene is TRBD1 (5 bases). The CDR3 is 14 amino acids. Germline lookup yields CDR1 SGHDN and CDR2 FVKESK. V was trimmed by 6 bases and J by 0 bases, leaving 12 bases between them. The CDR3 DNA is TGTGCCAGCAGGAAGACGGACAACTCCTACGAGCAGTACTTC. This gives the protein CASRKTDNSYEQYF. Based on the CDR3 plus reference TRBV14 and TRBJ2-7, the full variable domain is EAGVTQFPSHSVIEKGQTVTLRCDPISGHDNLYWYRRVMGKEIKFLLHFVKESKQDESGMPNNRFLAERTGGTYSTLKVQPAELEDSGVYFCASRKTDNSYEQYFGPGTRLTVT.

The chain has TRBV30 and TRBJ2-4, with TRBD2 as a possible D gene (5 bases). Trimming stripped 5 bases from V and 7 bases from J, with 18 bases between. CDR1 GTSNPN and CDR2 SVGIG come from the germline V gene (reference sequence). This CDR3 has 14 amino acids. CDR3 protein: CAWGRVGVGNIQYF. Written as DNA, the CDR3 is TGTGCCTGGGGGAGAGTGGGAGTAGGCAACATTCAGTACTTC.

The V and J genes are TRBV5-6 and TRBJ2-1; 7 bases match TRBD1. V shed 3 bases, J shed 6 bases, and the junction held 12 bases outside the gene matches. Germline CDR1 is SGHDT and CDR2 is YYEEEE. The CDR3 runs 16 residues. The CDR3 DNA is TGTGCCAGCAGCTGGGAGCACAGGGGTGTAGGCAATGAGCAGTTCTTC. Its protein product is CASSWEHRGVGNEQFF.

This rearrangement joins TRBV19 to TRBJ1-5; tentative D call: TRBD1 (6 bases). The V end lost 5 bases, the J end lost 3 bases, and 17 bases lay between the germline ends. This CDR3 region has 16 residues. CDR1 is LNHDA and CDR2 is SQIVND in the germline V gene (reference sequence). CDR3 sequence (DNA): TGTGCCAGTAGTTCTACCCCGGACAGCGTCAATCAGCCCCAGCATTTT. Translation gives CASSSTPDSVNQPQHF.

J is TRBJ1-5 and V is TRBV9; possibly TRBD1 for D (5 bases). The V and J ends lost 4 bases and 7 bases respectively, with 12 bases between them. Per germline, CDR1 SGDLS and CDR2 YYNGEE. This CDR3 region has 13 residues. The CDR3: CASSRQGGQPQHF. In nucleotides, the CDR3 is TGTGCCAGCAGCCGGCAGGGAGGGCAGCCCCAGCATTTT.

The chain recombines TRBV27 with TRBJ1-2, with a tentative D call TRBD1 (6 bases). Trimming stripped 3 bases from V and 4 bases from J, with 9 bases between. This CDR3 has 13 residues. Germline V gene sequence: CDR1 MNHEY, CDR2 SMNVEV (reference sequence). The CDR3 DNA is TGTGCCAGCAGTTTTAACAGGGCCTATGGCTACACCTTC. Its translation is CASSFNRAYGYTF.

With respect to this clone: A junction end diverges from the germline sequence, so it may reflect a read error. The chain carries TRBV5-5 and TRBJ2-5, with a possible D match to TRBD2 (6 bases). The CDR3 extends over 15 amino acids. The germline gives CDR1 SGHKS, CDR2 YYEKEE (reference sequence). The CDR3 sequence is CASSYSPGSGESQYF. CDR3 sequence (DNA): TGTGCCAGCAGTTATTCCCCCGGGTCGGGAGAGTCCCAGTACTTC.

The V and J genes are TRBV11-2 and TRBJ1-2; D call uncertain. V shed 1 base and J shed 2 bases, with 5 bases lying between them. Germline V lookup: CDR1 SGHAT, CDR2 FQNNGV. CDR3 length: 13 residues. CDR3 sequence reads: CASSLAGNYGYTF. In DNA, the CDR3 is TGTGCCAGCAGCTTAGCTGGGAACTATGGCTACACCTTC.

The genes are TRBV30 and TRBJ1-4, with 7 positions matching TRBD1. This CDR3 is built from 16 residues. Germline V gene lookup returns CDR1 GTSNPN and CDR2 SVGIG (reference sequence). With V trimmed by 3 bases and J by 8 bases, 15 bases remained unmatched. CDR3 region: CAWSGPTGKIKEKLFF. The CDR3 region has the DNA TGTGCCTGGAGCGGACCGACAGGGAAGATAAAAGAAAAACTGTTTTTT.

This chain connects TRBV2 to TRBJ1-1, with no clear D. V was pared by 5 bases and J by 6 bases, with 10 bases between. From germline, CDR1 is SNHLY and CDR2 FYNNEI. The CDR3 is made up of 12 amino acids. CDR3 DNA: TGTGCCAGCAGTTACCTAGGGCCTGAAGCTTTCTTT. Protein: CASSYLGPEAFF.

The rearrangement uses TRBV6-1 and TRBJ2-7; D gene unclear. This CDR3 has 13 residues. V was cut by 3 bases and J by 3 bases, with 9 bases left in between. Looked up from germline, CDR1 is MNHNS and CDR2 is SASEGT. The DNA for the CDR3 is TGTGCCAGCAGTGACCCGACTGTCTACGAGCAGTACGTC. It codes for CASSDPTVYEQYV.

This chain connects TRBV4-2 to TRBJ1-2, with D perhaps matching TRBD1 (5 bases). Trimming left V 0 bases short and J 0 bases short, with 11 bases between. The CDR3 length is 16 residues. Germline assignment: CDR1 LGHNA and CDR2 YNFKEQ. The chain's CDR3 is CASSQEGGGANYGYTF. CDR3 sequence (DNA): TGTGCCAGCAGCCAAGAAGGCGGGGGGGCTAACTATGGCTACACCTTC.

The chain recombines TRBV27 with TRBJ1-6, with 8 bases fitting TRBD1. Germline V gene lookup returns CDR1 MNHEY and CDR2 SMNVEV (reference sequence). V shed 5 bases and J 10 bases; nucleotides not matched to a gene: 4. The CDR3 runs to 13 residues. The CDR3 spells CASSQDRDSPLHF. DNA of the CDR3: TGTGCCAGCAGTCAGGACAGGGACTCACCCCTCCACTTT.

V is TRBV21-1 and J is TRBJ2-7; the D segment call TRBD2 is taken from the table without a DNA check. TRBV21-1 is a pseudogene. CDR3 length equals 13 residues. This chain's CDR3 is CASSKGGGREQYV. The CDR3 nucleotides read TGTGCCAGCAGCAAAGGGGGGGGGCGCGAGCAGTACGTC.

The chain combines TRBV4-2 with TRBJ2-5; D ambiguous. The germline CDR1 and CDR2 sequences are LGHNA and YNFKEQ. The V gene lost 4 bases and the J gene lost 1 base, with 16 bases spanning the gap. The CDR3 extends over 16 amino acids. CDR3 in DNA: TGTGCCAGCAGCCCAGAGACACTGCTGAGCCAAGAGACCCAGTACTTC. Its translation: CASSPETLLSQETQYF.

The chain recombines TRBV5-1 with TRBJ2-7, with 10 positions matching TRBD2. V was pared by 3 bases and J by 2 bases, with 11 bases of the junction left unmatched. CDR1 is SGHRS and CDR2 is YFSETQ in the germline V gene. The CDR3 runs 17 residues. The CDR3 nucleotides read TGCGCCAGCAGCTGGGCCCCACCAGCGGGGGGGGCCTACGAGCAGTACTTC. Translated: CASSWAPPAGGAYEQYF.

J is TRBJ2-7 and V is TRBV6-1; tentative D call: TRBD1 (6 bases). V lost 2 bases and J lost 7, with 18 bases in between. There are 15 residues in the CDR3. Germline V gives CDR1 MNHNS, CDR2 SASEGT. The CDR3: CASSEQTGTSWEQYV. CDR3 in DNA: TGTGCCAGCAGTGAACAAACAGGGACCAGCTGGGAGCAGTACGTC.

The chain couples TRBV5-1 to TRBJ1-2; possibly TRBD1 for D (5 bases). V was shortened by 1 base and J by 2 bases, with 9 bases between the two germline ends. The CDR3 sequence is 14 residues long. Per germline, CDR1 SGHRS and CDR2 YFSETQ. The CDR3 region has the DNA TGCGCCAGCAGCTTGAGGGGCACGAACTATGGCTACACCTTC. As protein: CASSLRGTNYGYTF.

The chain recombines TRBV6-5 with TRBJ1-1; possibly TRBD1 for D (5 bases). This CDR3 spans 13 amino acids. Per germline, CDR1 MNHEY and CDR2 SVGAGI. V lost 1 base, J lost 4 bases, and 7 bases lay in between. CDR3 loop: CASSYWGSTEAFF. For the CDR3, the DNA is TGTGCCAGCAGTTACTGGGGGAGCACTGAAGCTTTCTTT.

V usage is TRBV7-6 and J usage is TRBJ2-1; no definite D call. Deletions cut 5 bases from V and 7 bases from J, with 15 bases between. The CDR3 has 14 residues. Per germline, CDR1 SGHVS and CDR2 FNYEAQ. CDR3 in amino acids: CASSLGTSINEQFF. As DNA, the CDR3 is TGTGCCAGCAGCCTCGGCACTTCAATAAATGAGCAGTTCTTC.

The chain has TRBV27 and TRBJ2-3; no reliable D call. The CDR3 contains 10 residues. Germline V CDR1 and CDR2: MNHEY, SMNVEV (reference sequence). V was clipped by 3 bases and J by 10 bases, with 5 bases between them. The CDR3 nucleotides read TGTGCCAGCAGTTTCCGTCCGCAGTATTTT. The encoded protein is CASSFRPQYF.

V is TRBV5-1 and J is TRBJ1-1; D call uncertain. CDR3 length: 15 amino acids. Per germline, CDR1 SGHRS and CDR2 YFSETQ. Trimming left V 4 bases short and J 4 bases short, with 17 bases between. The CDR3 region has the DNA TGCGCCAGCAGCACACTAGGACCGCGGGGCACTGAAGCTTTCTTT. Its translation is CASSTLGPRGTEAFF. The whole variable domain, filled in from reference TRBV5-1 and TRBJ1-1, reads KAGVTQTPRYLIKTRGQQVTLSCSPISGHRSVSWYQQTPGQGLQFLFEYFSETQRNKGNFPGRFSGRQFSNSRSEMNVSTLELGDSALYLCASSTLGPRGTEAFFGQGTRLTVV.

The J gene is TRBJ1-3, the V gene TRBV6-5; D unclear. The CDR3 has 14 residues. Germline CDR1 reads MNHEY; CDR2 reads SVGAGI. The V end was cut by 1 base, the J end by 2 bases, with 6 bases between. CDR3 sequence: CASSYFGAGNTIYF. As DNA, the CDR3 is TGTGCCAGCAGTTACTTTGGGGCTGGAAACACCATATATTTT.

V usage is TRBV7-2 and J usage is TRBJ1-2, with 7 bases matching TRBD1. The CDR3 is made up of 15 amino acids. Germline V gene sequence: CDR1 SGHTA, CDR2 FQGNSA. V was pared by 5 bases and J by 4 bases, with 10 bases of the junction left unmatched. In DNA form, the CDR3 reads TGTGCCAGCAGCCCGGCCGGACAGGCTCGCTATGGCTACACCTTC. It specifies CASSPAGQARYGYTF.

DNA of the CDR3: TGTGCCACCGCCGACAACACCATATATTTT. The encoded protein is CATADNTIYF. The chain employs TRBV6-1 and TRBJ1-3; no clear D. V was cut by 10 bases and J by 7 bases, with 8 bases left in between. Germline V gene lookup returns CDR1 MNHNS and CDR2 SASEGT. The CDR3 runs to 10 residues.